The following is a T cell receptor beta chain sequence with its context. Samples had at least 6 million PBMCs isolated from them. The source of the sample is a study of blood T cells in healthy people across ages. V gave up 1 base and J gave up 5 bases, with 20 bases separating them. The CDR3 spans 17 residues. CDR1 and CDR2 (germline): DFQATT, SNEGSKA (reference sequence). The authors ran a second PCR of about 6 to 11 cycles using a sample-barcoded 5' primer and a J-beta primer mix. The template-switch adaptor, which had 12 random nucleotides, put a tag on each cDNA molecule. TCRdb reanalysed the 5' RACE reads using MiXCR and keeps one entry per CDR3 protein. The sample holds approximately 1.5 million distinct CDR3 sequences, about 31% seen once.

The source material was blood. The gene calls are TRBV20-1 and TRBJ2-2, with D possibly matching TRBD2 (7 bases). The receptor was derived from a woman in her 30s in good health. This CDR3 reads CSARVPAGGGGTGELFF. For the CDR3, the DNA is TGCAGTGCTAGAGTTCCAGCTGGAGGGGGAGGGACCGGGGAGCTGTTTTTT.